The present entry profiles one T cell receptor (beta chain) with its context. This CDR3 has 15 amino acids. Deletions cut 1 base from V and 7 bases from J, with 16 bases between. The germline V gene encodes CDR1 ENHRY and CDR2 SYGVKD. This sample is part of a study of cytomegalovirus exposure and HLA in healthy donors. PCR was performed using 60 Vbeta and 13 Jbeta primers. TCRdb's copy holds only in-frame clones and misses some; the assay was immunoSEQ multiplex PCR. The sample has approximately 220,000 clones, 70% to 80% seen once. The sequenced sample consisted of PBMCs. The source of this sequence is a woman in her twenties or thirties in good health and CMV-seronegative. This chain links TRBV10-3 with TRBJ1-2, with D perhaps matching TRBD1 (6 bases). The DNA for the CDR3 is TGTGCCATCAGTGAGTTCCAGGGGCGGGAGGCTGGCTACACCTTC. This sequence encodes CAISEFQGREAGYTF.